This note documents a single T cell receptor (beta chain) sequence. As handled by the study authors: Using reference gene primer amplification, nucleated cell counts were estimated. Sequencing used immunoSEQ multiplex PCR; TCRdb keeps in-frame clones, though not all of them. The DNA gave D and trimming, while V, J and clone size come from that table. Among 60,000 to 85,000 clones, 75% to 90% were seen once, and the ten largest hold almost 5%. These data originate in a study of blood T cell repertoires in COVID-19. Looking at the study overall: The United States, Italy and Spain supplied acute and convalescent COVID-19 samples. The cDNA or gDNA used as material had been derived from T cells, B-cell-depleted T cells, or PBMCs.

CDR1 is LNHNV, CDR2 YYDKDF, per germline (reference sequence). Trimming removed 8 bases from V and 4 bases from J; junction bases left unmatched: 9. CDR3 length: 14 residues. The material sequenced was peripheral blood. The chain employs TRBV15 and TRBJ1-2, with 8 bases aligning to TRBD1. The receptor was isolated from a woman aged 50 to 65 with active COVID-19. This chain's CDR3 is CATATSDRGYGYTF. CDR3 nucleotide sequence: TGTGCCACCGCGACCTCCGACAGGGGCTATGGCTACACCTTC. The full variable domain, with the rest looked up from reference TRBV15 and TRBJ1-2, is DAMVIQNPRYQVTQFGKPVTLSCSQTLNHNVMYWYQQKSSQAPKLLFHYYDKDFNNEADTPDNFQSRRPNTSFCFLDIRSPGLGDTAMYLCATATSDRGYGYTFGSGTRLTVV.